This T cell receptor (beta chain) was recovered during a study of Ad26.COV2.S vaccination and SARS-CoV-2 variants. The repertoire was sequenced with immunoSEQ multiplex PCR; TCRdb's copy has only in-frame clones and lacks some. The sample consists of about 500,000 clones, approximately 90% of them appearing once. The treatment: 19 received Ad26.COV2.S at low or high dose, single or two shots; several received placebo; per-sample allocation not given. Day 63 after the first injection of vaccine or placebo was the sampling time. The V gene lost 6 bases and the J gene lost 4 bases, with 21 bases spanning the gap. The germline CDR1 and CDR2 sequences are SNHLY and FYNNEI. This CDR3 has 17 residues.

This rearrangement joins TRBV2 to TRBJ1-4, with D maybe TRBD1 (6 bases). Here the sequenced sample was peripheral blood, taken in a trial of Ad26.COV2.S vaccine versus placebo. The source is a person aged 18 to 59 who received the Ad26.COV2.S COVID-19 vaccine or a placebo. The CDR3 region has the DNA TGTGCCAGCAGATCTTCACGCCGGGACACTGTTAATGAAAAACTGTTTTTT. Translated, it gives CASRSSRRDTVNEKLFF.